Listed here is a single T cell receptor beta chain. No antigen is known for it. The sample originates from a study of cytomegalovirus exposure and HLA in healthy donors. Study summary: In a later analysis, it was reported that the approximately 110 validation repertoires had been produced on the same platform as the 600 to 850 repertoires belonging to the first cohort. Notes on the study in general: It was reportedly the case that the classifier diagnosed cytomegalovirus status with high specificity and sensitivity. The study recorded 150 to 200 TCR beta chains that were cytomegalovirus-associated.

Data came from immunoSEQ multiplex PCR; TCRdb stores just in-frame clones and leaves some out. Among 200,000 to 250,000 clones listed, over 65% were seen once. The CDR3 covers 11 residues. V lost 0 bases and J 12 bases, leaving 7 bases between the germline ends. CDR1 and CDR2 from the germline V gene are SGHDT and YYEEEE. This chain joins TRBV5-6 and TRBJ2-1; no reliable D call. What was sequenced was PBMCs. The source is a woman younger than 35 in good health and CMV-seronegative. The CDR3 nucleotides are TGTGCCAGCAGCTTGGAGGCCATGCAGTTCTTC. Translated: CASSLEAMQFF.